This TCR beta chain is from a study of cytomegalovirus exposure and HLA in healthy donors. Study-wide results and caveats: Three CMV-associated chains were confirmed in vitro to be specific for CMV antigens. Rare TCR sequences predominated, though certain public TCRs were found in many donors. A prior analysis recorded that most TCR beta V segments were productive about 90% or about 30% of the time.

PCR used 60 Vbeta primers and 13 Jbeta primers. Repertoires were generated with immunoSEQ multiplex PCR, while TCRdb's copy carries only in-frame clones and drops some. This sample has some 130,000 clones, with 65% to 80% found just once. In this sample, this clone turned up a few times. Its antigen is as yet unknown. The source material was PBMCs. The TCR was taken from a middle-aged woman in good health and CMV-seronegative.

CDR3 region: CASSPGRGGSIQYF. The DNA of the CDR3 is TGTGCCAGCAGCCCGGGTCGGGGGGGGAGCATTCAGTACTTC. The rearrangement joins TRBV7-3 to TRBJ2-4; 8 nucleotides line up with TRBD2. Germline CDR1 and CDR2: SGHTA and FQGTGA. Unmatched junction bases numbered 9, after V lost 5 bases and J lost 9 bases. The CDR3 has 14 residues.